This T cell receptor beta chain is from a study of shared clonotypes between healthy human individuals. About the research overall: The plates for each donor numbered three CD4 naive, three CD4 memory, two CD8 naive and one CD8 memory.

The test was conducted at deep level. Genomic DNA of each subset was evenly split across several immunoSEQ plates. The method was immunoSEQ multiplex PCR; TCRdb's version includes in-frame clones alone and lacks a portion of them. The repertoire has roughly 2.5 million clones, over 85% of them found once; the top ten carry roughly 0.15%. Whole-study results and caveats: Inspection by rarefaction showed sorted-subset sequencing to be incomplete despite large depth.

Germline-derived CDR1 and CDR2 are MNHEY and SMNVEV (reference sequence). This CDR3 comprises 15 residues. Trimming shortened V by 5 bases and J by 5 bases, and 19 bases separated the two germline ends. As concerns this clone: Its cognate antigen is unknown.

The clonotype originates from a man younger than 30 in good health. Sequenced: naive CD4+ T cells sorted from blood. Subset indicated: CD45RA+ positively selected. The chain carries TRBV27 and TRBJ2-7; the D gene could be TRBD1 or TRBD2 (7 bases each). CDR3 sequence: CASSGGVQGVHEQYF. The CDR3 region has the DNA TGTGCCAGCAGTGGGGGGGTGCAGGGGGTCCACGAGCAGTACTTC.